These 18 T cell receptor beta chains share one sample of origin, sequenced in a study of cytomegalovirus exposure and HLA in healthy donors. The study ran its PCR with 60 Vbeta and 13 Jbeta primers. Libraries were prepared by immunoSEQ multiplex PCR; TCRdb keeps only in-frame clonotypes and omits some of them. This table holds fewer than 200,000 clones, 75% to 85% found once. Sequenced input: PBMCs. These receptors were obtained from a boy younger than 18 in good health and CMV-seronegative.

CDR3 in amino acids: CASSSGVNTEAFF. The CDR3 nucleotides are TGCGCCAGCAGCTCAGGGGTAAACACTGAAGCTTTCTTT. This sequence joins TRBV5-1 and TRBJ1-1; TRBD1 might be the D (6 bases). Deletions cut 3 bases from V and 2 bases from J, with 8 bases between. This CDR3 contains 13 residues. Germline V gives CDR1 SGHRS, CDR2 YFSETQ.

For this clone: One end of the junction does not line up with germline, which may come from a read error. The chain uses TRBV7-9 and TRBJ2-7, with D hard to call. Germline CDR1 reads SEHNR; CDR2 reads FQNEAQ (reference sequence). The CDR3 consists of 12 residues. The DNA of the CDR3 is TGTTCCAGCAGCTTCCCCCTGGAGGAGCAGTACTTC. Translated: CSSSFPLEEQYF.

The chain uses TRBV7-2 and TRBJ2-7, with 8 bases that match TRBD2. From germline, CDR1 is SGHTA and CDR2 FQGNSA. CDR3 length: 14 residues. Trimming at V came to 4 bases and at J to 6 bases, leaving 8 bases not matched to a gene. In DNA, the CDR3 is TGTGCCAGCAGCTACAAAGGACTAGCAAGCGAGCAGTACTTC. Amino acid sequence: CASSYKGLASEQYF.

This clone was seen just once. CDR3 DNA: TGTGCCAGCTCACCACGGGACTGGCAAGAGACCCAGTACTTC. It encodes CASSPRDWQETQYF. This sequence joins TRBV18 and TRBJ2-5; tentative D call: TRBD2 (6 bases). The CDR3 is 14 residues long. The V end was cut by 1 base, the J end by 2 bases, with 8 bases between. Germline values: CDR1 KGHSH, CDR2 LQKENI.

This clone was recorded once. CDR3 residues: CASSGIWPRGQVTKLYGYTF. In DNA form, the CDR3 reads TGTGCCAGCAGCGGAATCTGGCCGCGGGGACAGGTCACGAAGCTGTATGGCTACACCTTC. J is TRBJ1-2 and V is TRBV2; 8 bases are shared with TRBD1. In germline, CDR1 is SNHLY, CDR2 FYNNEI. After removal of 6 bases from V and 5 bases from J, the junction contained 26 bases not matched to a gene. The CDR3 contains 20 residues.

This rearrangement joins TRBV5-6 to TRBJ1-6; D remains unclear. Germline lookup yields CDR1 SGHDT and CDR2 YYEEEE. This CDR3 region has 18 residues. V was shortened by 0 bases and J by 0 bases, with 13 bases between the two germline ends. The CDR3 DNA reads TGTGCCAGCAGCTTGGTTGGGGTCGGGAGCTCCTATAATTCACCCCTCCACTTT. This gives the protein CASSLVGVGSSYNSPLHF.

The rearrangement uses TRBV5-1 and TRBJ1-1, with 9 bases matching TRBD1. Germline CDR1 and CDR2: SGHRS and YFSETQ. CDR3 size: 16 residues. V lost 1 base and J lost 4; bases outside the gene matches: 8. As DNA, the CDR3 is TGCGCCAGCAGCTTGTCCACAGGGGGCGCGAGCACTGAAGCTTTCTTT. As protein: CASSLSTGGASTEAFF.

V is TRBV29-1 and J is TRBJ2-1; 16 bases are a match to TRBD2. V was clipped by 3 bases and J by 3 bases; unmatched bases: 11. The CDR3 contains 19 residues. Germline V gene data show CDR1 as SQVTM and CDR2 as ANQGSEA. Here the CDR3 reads CSVEGTSGGALALYNEQFF. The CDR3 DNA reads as TGCAGCGTTGAGGGGACTAGCGGGGGGGCCCTAGCCCTCTACAATGAGCAGTTCTTC.

In DNA, the CDR3 is TGCGCCAGCAGCCAAGGCTCCCAGGCCCAGCCCCAGCATTTT. Protein: CASSQGSQAQPQHF. The chain couples TRBV4-1 to TRBJ1-5; no definite D call. In germline, CDR1 is MGHRA, CDR2 YSYEKL. This CDR3 spans 14 amino acids. V dropped 1 base and J dropped 7 bases, with 11 bases sitting between them.

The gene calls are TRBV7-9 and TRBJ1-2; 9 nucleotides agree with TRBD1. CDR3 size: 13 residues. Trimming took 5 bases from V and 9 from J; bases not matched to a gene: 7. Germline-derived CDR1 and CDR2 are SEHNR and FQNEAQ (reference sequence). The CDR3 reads CASSLGDRVRYTF. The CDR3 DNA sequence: TGTGCCAGCAGCCTCGGGGACAGGGTACGCTACACCTTC.

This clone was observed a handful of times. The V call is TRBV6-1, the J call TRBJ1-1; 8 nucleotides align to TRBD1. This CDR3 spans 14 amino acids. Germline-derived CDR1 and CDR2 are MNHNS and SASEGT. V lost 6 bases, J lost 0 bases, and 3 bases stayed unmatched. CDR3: CASRQGAVNTEAFF. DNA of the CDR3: TGTGCCAGCAGGCAGGGGGCCGTGAACACTGAAGCTTTCTTT.

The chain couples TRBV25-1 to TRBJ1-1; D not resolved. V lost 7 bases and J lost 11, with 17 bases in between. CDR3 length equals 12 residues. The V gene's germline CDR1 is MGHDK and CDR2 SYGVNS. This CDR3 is CASTVPEGYAFF. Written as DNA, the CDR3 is TGTGCCAGCACAGTGCCGGAGGGTTATGCTTTCTTT. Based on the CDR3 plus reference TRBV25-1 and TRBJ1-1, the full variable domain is EADIYQTPRYLVIGTGKKITLECSQTMGHDKMYWYQQDPGMELHLIHYSYGVNSTEKGDLSSESTVSRIRTEHFPLTLESARPSHTSQYLCASTVPEGYAFFGQGTRLTVV.

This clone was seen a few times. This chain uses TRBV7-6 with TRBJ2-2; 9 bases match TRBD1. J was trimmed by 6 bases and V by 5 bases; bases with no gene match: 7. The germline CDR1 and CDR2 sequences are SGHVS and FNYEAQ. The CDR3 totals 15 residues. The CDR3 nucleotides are TGTGCCAGCAGCGAGGACAGGGGAAAGGCCGGGGAGCTGTTTTTT. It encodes CASSEDRGKAGELFF.

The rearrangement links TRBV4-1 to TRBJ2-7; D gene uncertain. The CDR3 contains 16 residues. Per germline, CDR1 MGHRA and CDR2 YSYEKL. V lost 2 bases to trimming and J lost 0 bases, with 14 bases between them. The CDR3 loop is CASSQTVRGDSYEQYF. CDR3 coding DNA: TGCGCCAGCAGCCAAACGGTAAGAGGAGACTCCTACGAGCAGTACTTC.

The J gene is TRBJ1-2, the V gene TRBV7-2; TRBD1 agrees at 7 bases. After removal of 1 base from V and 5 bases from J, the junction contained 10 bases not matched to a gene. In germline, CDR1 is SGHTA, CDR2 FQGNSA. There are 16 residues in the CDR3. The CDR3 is CASSLGGGGGRYGYTF. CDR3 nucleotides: TGTGCCAGCAGCTTAGGAGGGGGCGGAGGGAGGTATGGCTACACCTTC.

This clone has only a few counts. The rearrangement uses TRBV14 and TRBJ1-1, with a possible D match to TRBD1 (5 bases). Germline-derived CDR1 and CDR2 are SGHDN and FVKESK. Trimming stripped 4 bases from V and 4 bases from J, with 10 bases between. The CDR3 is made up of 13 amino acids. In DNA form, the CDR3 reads TGTGCCAGCAGCCCCCAGGGCACCACTGAAGCTTTCTTT. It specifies CASSPQGTTEAFF.

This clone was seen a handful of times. The CDR3 sequence: CASSPRGVEGYTF. The CDR3 DNA follows: TGTGCCAGCAGCCCACGGGGGGTTGAGGGCTACACCTTC. V is TRBV7-6 and J is TRBJ1-2, with a possible D match to TRBD1 (5 bases). CDR3 length: 13 residues. With 5 bases removed from V and 8 bases from J, the gap between germline ends came to 15 bases. The germline gives CDR1 SGHVS, CDR2 FNYEAQ. Filled out from reference TRBV7-6 and TRBJ1-2, the complete variable domain reads GAGVSQSPRYKVTKRGQDVALRCDPISGHVSLYWYRQALGQGPEFLTYFNYEAQQDKSGLPNDRFSAERPEGSISTLTIQRTEQRDSAMYRCASSPRGVEGYTFGSGTRLTVV.

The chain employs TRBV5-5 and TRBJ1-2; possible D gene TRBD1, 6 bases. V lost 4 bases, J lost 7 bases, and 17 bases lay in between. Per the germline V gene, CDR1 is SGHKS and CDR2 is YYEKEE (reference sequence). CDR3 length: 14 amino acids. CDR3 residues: CASSPWGGRAGYTF. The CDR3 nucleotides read TGTGCCAGCAGCCCGTGGGGGGGCAGAGCTGGCTACACCTTC.